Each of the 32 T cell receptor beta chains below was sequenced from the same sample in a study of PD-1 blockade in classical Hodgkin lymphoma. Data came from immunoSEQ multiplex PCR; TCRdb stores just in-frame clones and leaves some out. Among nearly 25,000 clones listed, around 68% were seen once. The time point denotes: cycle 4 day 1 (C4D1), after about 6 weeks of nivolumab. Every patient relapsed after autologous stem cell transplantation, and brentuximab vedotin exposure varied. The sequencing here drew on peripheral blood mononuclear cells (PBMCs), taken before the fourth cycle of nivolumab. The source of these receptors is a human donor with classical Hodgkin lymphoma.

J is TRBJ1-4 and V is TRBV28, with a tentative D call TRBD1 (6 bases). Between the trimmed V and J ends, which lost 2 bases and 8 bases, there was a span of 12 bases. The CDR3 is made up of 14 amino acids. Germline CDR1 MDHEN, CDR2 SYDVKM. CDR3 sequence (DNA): TGTGCCAGCAGTTTAGGCACAGGGAAAGAAAAACTGTTTTTT. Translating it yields CASSLGTGKEKLFF.

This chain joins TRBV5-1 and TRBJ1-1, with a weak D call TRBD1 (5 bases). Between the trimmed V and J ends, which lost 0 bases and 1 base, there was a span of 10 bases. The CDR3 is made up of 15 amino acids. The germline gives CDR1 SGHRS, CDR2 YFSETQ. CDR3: CASSLARGQNTEAFF. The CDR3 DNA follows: TGCGCCAGCAGCTTGGCTAGGGGCCAGAACACTGAAGCTTTCTTT.

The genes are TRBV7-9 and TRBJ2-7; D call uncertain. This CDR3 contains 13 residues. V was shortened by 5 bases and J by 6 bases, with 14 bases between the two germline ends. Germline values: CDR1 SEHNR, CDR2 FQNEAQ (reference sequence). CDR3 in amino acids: CASSPGVGFEQYF. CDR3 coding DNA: TGTGCCAGCAGCCCTGGTGTGGGGTTCGAGCAGTACTTC.

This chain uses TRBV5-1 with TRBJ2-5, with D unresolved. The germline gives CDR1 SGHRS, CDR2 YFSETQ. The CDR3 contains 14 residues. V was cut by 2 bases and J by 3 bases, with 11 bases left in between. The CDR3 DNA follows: TGCGCCAGCAGCTTAGGCAACCCGAAAGAGACCCAGTACTTC. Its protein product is CASSLGNPKETQYF.

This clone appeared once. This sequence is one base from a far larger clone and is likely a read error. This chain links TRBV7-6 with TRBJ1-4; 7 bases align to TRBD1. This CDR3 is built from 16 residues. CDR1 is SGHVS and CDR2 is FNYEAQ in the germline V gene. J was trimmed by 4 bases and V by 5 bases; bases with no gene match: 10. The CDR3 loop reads CASSPQGGQSNEKLFF. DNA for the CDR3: TGTGCCAGCAGCCCTCAAGGGGGACAGAGTAATGAAAAACTGTTTTTT.

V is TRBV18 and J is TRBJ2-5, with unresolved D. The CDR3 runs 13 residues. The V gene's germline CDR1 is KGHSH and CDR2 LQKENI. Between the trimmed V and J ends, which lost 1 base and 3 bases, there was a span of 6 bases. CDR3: CASSPLLEETQYF. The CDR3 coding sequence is TGTGCCAGCTCACCACTTCTGGAAGAGACCCAGTACTTC.

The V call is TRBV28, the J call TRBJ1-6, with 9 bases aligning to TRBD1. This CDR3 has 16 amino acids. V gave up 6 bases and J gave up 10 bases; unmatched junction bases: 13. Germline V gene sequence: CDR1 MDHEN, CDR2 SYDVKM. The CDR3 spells CASRAPLGTGISPLHF. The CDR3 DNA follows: TGTGCCAGCAGGGCACCCCTAGGGACAGGGATATCACCCCTCCACTTT.

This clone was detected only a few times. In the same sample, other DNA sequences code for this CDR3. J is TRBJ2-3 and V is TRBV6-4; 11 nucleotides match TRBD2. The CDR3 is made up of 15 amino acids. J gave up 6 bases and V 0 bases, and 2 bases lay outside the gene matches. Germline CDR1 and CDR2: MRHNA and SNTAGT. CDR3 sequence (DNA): TGTGCCAGCAGTGACTCTAGCGGGGGGGCCGATACGCAGTATTTT. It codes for CASSDSSGGADTQYF.

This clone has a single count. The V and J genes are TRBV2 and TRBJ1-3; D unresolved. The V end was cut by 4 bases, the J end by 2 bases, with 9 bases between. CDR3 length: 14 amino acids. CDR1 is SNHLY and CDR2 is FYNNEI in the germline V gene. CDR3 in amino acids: CASSVESPGNTIYF. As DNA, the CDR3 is TGTGCCAGCAGTGTGGAAAGCCCTGGAAACACCATATATTTT. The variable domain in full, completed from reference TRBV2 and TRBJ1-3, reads EPEVTQTPSHQVTQMGQEVILRCVPISNHLYFYWYRQILGQKVEFLVSFYNNEISEKSEIFDDQFSVERPDGSNFTLKIRSTKLEDSAMYFCASSVESPGNTIYFGEGSWLTVV.

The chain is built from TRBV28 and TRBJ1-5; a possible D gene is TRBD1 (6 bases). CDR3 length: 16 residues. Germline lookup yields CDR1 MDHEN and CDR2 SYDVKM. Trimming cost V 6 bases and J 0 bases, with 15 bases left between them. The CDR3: CASSSPGQYSNQPQHF. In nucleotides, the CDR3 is TGTGCCAGCAGCTCACCGGGACAATATAGCAATCAGCCCCAGCATTTT.

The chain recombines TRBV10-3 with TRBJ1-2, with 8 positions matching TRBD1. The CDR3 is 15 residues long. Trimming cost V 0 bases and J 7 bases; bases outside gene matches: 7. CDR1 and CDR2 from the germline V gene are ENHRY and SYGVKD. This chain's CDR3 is CAISESPGQGRGYTF. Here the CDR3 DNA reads TGTGCCATCAGTGAGTCTCCAGGACAGGGTCGTGGCTACACCTTC.

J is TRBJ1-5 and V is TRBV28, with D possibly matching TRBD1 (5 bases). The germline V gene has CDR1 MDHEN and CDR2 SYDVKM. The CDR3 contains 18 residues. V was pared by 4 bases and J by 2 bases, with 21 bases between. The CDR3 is CASSSLRGRSLGNQPQHF. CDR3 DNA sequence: TGTGCCAGCAGTTCACTACGGGGGAGGAGTTTAGGCAATCAGCCCCAGCATTTT.

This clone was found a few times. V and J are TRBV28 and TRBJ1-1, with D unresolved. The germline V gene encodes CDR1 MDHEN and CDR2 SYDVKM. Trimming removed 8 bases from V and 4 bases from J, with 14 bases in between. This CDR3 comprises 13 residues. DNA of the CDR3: TGTGCCAGCTACCCGGGAGGGCCCACTGAAGCTTTCTTT. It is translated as CASYPGGPTEAFF.

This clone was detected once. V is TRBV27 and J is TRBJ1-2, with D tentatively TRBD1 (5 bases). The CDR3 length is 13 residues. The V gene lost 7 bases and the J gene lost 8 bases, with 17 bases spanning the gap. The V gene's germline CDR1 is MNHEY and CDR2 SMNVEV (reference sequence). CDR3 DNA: TGTGCCAGCACCGGGACTCCTCCTGAAGGCTACACCTTC. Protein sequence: CASTGTPPEGYTF.

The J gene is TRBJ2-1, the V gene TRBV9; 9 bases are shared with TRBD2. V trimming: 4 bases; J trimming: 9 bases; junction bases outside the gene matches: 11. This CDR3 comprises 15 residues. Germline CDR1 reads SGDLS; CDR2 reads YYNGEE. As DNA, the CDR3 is TGTGCCAGCAGCCCTACGGGCGGGGGGGCCAGTGAGCAGTTCTTC. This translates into CASSPTGGGASEQFF.

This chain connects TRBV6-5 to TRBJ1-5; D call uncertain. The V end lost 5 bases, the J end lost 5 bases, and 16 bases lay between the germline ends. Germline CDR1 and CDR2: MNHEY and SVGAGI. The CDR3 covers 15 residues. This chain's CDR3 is CASSRAPGGDQPQHF. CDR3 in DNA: TGTGCCAGCAGTCGCGCACCAGGCGGGGATCAGCCCCAGCATTTT.

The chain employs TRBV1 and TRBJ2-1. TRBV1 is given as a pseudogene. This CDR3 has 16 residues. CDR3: CTSSQGRTQRSNEQFF. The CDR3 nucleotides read TGCACCAGCAGCCAAGGCCGGACCCAGCGATCCAATGAGCAGTTCTTC.

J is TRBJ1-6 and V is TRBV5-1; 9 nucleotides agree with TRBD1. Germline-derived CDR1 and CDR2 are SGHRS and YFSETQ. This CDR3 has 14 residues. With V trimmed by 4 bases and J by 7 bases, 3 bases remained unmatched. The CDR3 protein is CASSPGQGNSPLHF. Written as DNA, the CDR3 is TGCGCCAGCAGCCCGGGACAGGGAAATTCACCCCTCCACTTT.

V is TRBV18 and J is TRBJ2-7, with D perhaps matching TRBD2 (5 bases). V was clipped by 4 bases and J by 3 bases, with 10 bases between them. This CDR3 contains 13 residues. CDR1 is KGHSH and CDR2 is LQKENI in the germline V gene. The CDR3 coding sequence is TGTGCCAGCTCACAGACTACCGGCTACGAGCAGTACGTC. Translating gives CASSQTTGYEQYV.

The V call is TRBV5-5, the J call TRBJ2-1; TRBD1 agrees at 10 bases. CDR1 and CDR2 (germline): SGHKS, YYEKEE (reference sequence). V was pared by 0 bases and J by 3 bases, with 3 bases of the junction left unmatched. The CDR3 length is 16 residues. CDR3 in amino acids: CASSLGWTGGYNEQFF. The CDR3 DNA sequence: TGTGCCAGCAGCTTGGGGTGGACAGGGGGCTACAATGAGCAGTTCTTC.

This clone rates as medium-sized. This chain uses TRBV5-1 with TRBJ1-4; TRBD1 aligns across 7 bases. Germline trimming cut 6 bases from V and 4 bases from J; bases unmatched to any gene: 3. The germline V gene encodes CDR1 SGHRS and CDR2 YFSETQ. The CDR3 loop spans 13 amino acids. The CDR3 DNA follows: TGCGCCAGCAAGACAGGGAATAATGAAAAACTGTTTTTT. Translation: CASKTGNNEKLFF.

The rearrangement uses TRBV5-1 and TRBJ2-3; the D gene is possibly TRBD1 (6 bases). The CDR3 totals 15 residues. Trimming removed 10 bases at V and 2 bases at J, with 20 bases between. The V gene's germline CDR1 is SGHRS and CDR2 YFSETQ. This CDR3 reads CASRTAALFTDTQYF. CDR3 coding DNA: TGCGCCTCTCGGACAGCCGCACTGTTCACAGATACGCAGTATTTT.

CDR3 protein: CASSPGAGISYEQYF. In DNA form, the CDR3 reads TGCGCCAGCAGCCCCGGGGCAGGTATTTCCTACGAGCAGTACTTC. V usage is TRBV4-3 and J usage is TRBJ2-7; D may correspond to TRBD1 or TRBD2 (5 bases each). V was cut by 4 bases and J by 1 base, with 14 bases left in between. CDR1 is LGHNA, CDR2 YSLEER, per germline. The CDR3 loop spans 15 amino acids.

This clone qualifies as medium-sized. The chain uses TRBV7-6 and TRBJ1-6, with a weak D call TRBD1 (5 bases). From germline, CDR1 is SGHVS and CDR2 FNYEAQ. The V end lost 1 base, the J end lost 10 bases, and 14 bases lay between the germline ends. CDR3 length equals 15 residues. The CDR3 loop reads CASSLEGGAGSPLHF. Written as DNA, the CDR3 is TGTGCCAGCAGCTTAGAAGGAGGGGCAGGCTCACCCCTCCACTTT.

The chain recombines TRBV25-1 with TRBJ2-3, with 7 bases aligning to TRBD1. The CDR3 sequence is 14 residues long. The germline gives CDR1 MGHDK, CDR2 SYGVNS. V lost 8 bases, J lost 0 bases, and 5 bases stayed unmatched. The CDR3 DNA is TGTGCCAGCTCCGGACAGGCCAGCACAGATACGCAGTATTTT. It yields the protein CASSGQASTDTQYF.

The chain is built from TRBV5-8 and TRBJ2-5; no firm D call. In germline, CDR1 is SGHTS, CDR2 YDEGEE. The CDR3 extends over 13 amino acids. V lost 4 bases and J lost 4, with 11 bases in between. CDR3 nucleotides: TGTGCCAGCAGCCTCCAGTGGGGAGAGACCCAGTACTTC. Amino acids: CASSLQWGETQYF.

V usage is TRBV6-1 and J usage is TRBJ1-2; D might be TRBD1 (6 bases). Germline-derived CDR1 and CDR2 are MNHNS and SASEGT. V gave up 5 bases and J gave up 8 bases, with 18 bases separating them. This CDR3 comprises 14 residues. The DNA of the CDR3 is TGTGCCAGCAGTCGGGACAACGCCTTGTTAGGCTACACCTTC. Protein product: CASSRDNALLGYTF.

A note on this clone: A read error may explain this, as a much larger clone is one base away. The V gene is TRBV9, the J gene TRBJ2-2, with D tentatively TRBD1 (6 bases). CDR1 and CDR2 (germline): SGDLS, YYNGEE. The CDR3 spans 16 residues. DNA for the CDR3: TGTGCCAACAGCGTCTCCGGGACATCGAACACCGGGGAGCTGTTTTTT. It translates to CANSVSGTSNTGELFF.

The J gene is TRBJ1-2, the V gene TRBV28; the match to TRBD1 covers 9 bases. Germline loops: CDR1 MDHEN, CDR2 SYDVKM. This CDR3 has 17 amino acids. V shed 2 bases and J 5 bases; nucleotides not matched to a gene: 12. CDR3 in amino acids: CASSLPPSQGASYGYTF. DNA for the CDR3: TGTGCCAGCAGTTTACCCCCTTCACAGGGGGCAAGTTATGGCTACACCTTC.

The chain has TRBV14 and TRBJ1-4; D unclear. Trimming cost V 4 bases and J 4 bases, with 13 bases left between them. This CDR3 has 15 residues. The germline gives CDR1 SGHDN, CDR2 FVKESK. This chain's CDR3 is CASSLLTSFNEKLFF. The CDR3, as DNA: TGTGCCAGCAGCCTTTTGACAAGTTTTAATGAAAAACTGTTTTTT.

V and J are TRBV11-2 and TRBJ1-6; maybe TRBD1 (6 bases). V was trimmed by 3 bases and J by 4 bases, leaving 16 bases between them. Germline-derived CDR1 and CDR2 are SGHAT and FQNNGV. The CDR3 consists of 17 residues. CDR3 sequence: CASSFKQGLEYNSPLHF. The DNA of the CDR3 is TGTGCCAGCAGCTTCAAACAGGGTCTCGAATATAATTCACCCCTCCACTTT. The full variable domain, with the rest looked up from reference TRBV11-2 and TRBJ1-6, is EAGVAQSPRYKIIEKRQSVAFWCNPISGHATLYWYQQILGQGPKLLIQFQNNGVVDDSQLPKDRFSAERLKGVDSTLKIQPAKLEDSAVYLCASSFKQGLEYNSPLHFGNGTRLTVT.

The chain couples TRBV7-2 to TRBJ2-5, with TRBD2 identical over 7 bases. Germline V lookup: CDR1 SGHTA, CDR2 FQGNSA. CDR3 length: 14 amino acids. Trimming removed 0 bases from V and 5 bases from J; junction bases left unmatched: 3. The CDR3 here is CASSLAGRGETQYF. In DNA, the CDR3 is TGTGCCAGCAGCTTAGCGGGGCGGGGGGAGACCCAGTACTTC.